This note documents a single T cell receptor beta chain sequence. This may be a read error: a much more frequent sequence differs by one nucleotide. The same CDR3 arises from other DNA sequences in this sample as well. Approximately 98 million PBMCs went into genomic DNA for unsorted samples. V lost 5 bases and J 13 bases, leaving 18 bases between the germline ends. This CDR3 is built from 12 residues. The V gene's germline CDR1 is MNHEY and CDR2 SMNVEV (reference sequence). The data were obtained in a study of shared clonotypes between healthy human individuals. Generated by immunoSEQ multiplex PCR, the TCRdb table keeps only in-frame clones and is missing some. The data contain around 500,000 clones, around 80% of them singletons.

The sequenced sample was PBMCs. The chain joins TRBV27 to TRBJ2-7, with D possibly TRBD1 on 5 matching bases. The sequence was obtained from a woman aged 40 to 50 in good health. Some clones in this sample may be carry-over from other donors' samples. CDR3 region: CASSPPGRGQYF. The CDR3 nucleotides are TGTGCCAGCAGTCCACCAGGGCGTGGGCAATACTTC.